This entry lists 9 T cell receptor beta chains sequenced from one sample in a study of glioma-infiltrating T cells. Amplification of TCR alpha and beta CDR3 regions from RNA used iRepertoire nested multiplex PCR. In TCRdb, the multiplex PCR reads were re-called with MiXCR into one record per CDR3 protein. The sample consists of 100,000 to 150,000 distinct CDR3 sequences, about 22% of them appearing once. The sample consisted of glioma tissue, nonneoplastic brain tissue, or PBMCs (not recorded which). These receptors all come from a human donor with low-grade glioma or glioblastoma, undergoing nonglioma brain surgery, or in good health (not recorded which).

This clonotype came up a few times. The chain recombines TRBV6-1 with TRBJ2-1, with 7 bases identical to TRBD2. Germline trimming cut 0 bases from V and 8 bases from J; bases unmatched to any gene: 10. CDR1 and CDR2 (germline): MNHNS, SASEGT. The CDR3 has 16 residues. CDR3 region: CASSEAVLASAHEQFF. In DNA, the CDR3 is TGTGCCAGCAGTGAAGCGGTACTAGCGTCCGCTCATGAGCAGTTCTTC.

Turning to this clonotype: Just one base apart from a much larger clone, this may be a read error. Written as DNA, the CDR3 is TGCGCCAGCAGCCGAGATGGCACGAGGGGATCCCAGCCCCAGCATTTT. Its translation: CASSRDGTRGSQPQHF. The rearrangement links TRBV4-1 to TRBJ1-5, with D maybe TRBD1 (5 bases). Deletions cut 4 bases from V and 7 bases from J, with 20 bases between. The CDR3 contains 16 residues. The germline gives CDR1 MGHRA, CDR2 YSYEKL.

In this sample, this clonotype turned up once. The V call is TRBV4-1, the J call TRBJ1-2; D is uncertain. There are 15 residues in the CDR3. Trimming stripped 1 base from V and 5 bases from J, with 14 bases between. CDR1 and CDR2 (germline): MGHRA, YSYEKL. DNA for the CDR3: TGCGCCAGCAGCCAAGCCGGGCAATCGGGGTATGGCTACACCTTC. Translated, it gives CASSQAGQSGYGYTF.

The chain uses TRBV11-1 and TRBJ2-3; maybe TRBD2 (5 bases). CDR3 length equals 15 residues. The germline V gene encodes CDR1 SGHAT and CDR2 FQDESV (reference sequence). The ends were cut back, 6 bases at V and 0 bases at J, with 13 bases in the middle. The CDR3 protein is CASRYHRTSTDTQYF. The CDR3, as DNA: TGTGCCAGCAGGTACCACCGGACTAGCACAGATACGCAGTATTTT.

This clonotype is categorized as medium-sized. The V gene is TRBV7-9, the J gene TRBJ2-3; D not certain. The germline V gene has CDR1 SEHNR and CDR2 FQNEAQ (reference sequence). This CDR3 comprises 11 residues. V was pared by 7 bases and J by 6 bases, with 8 bases between. CDR3 residues: CASKLWDTQYF. CDR3 bases: TGTGCCAGCAAACTGTGGGATACGCAGTATTTT.

The chain uses TRBV11-3 and TRBJ2-1; D could derive from TRBD1 or TRBD2 (5 bases each). V was cut by 5 bases and J by 5 bases, with 13 bases left in between. There are 14 residues in the CDR3. Per germline, CDR1 SGHNT and CDR2 YENEEA. The CDR3 sequence: CASSPGADDNEQFF. CDR3 nucleotides: TGTGCCAGCAGCCCCGGGGCAGACGACAATGAGCAGTTCTTC.

On this clonotype itself: Germline and junction disagree at one end, which may indicate a read error. The chain employs TRBV11-1 and TRBJ2-1, with TRBD1 identical over 9 bases. Germline values: CDR1 SGHAT, CDR2 FQDESV (reference sequence). There are 14 residues in the CDR3. The CDR3 spells CAGSPRDRDHEQFF. CDR3 coding DNA: TGTGCCGGCAGCCCCCGGGACAGGGACCATGAGCAGTTCTTC. The full variable domain, with the rest looked up from reference TRBV11-1 and TRBJ2-1, is EAEVAQSPRYKITEKSQAVAFWCDPISGHATLYWYRQILGQGPELLVQFQDESVVDDSQLPKDRFSAERLKGVDSTLKIQPAELGDSAMYLCAGSPRDRDHEQFFGPGTRLTVL.

The chain uses TRBV6-5 and TRBJ2-3; tentative D call: TRBD1 (5 bases). The end of the DNA aligns better with TRBJ2-1, so the J call may be wrong. The germline V gene has CDR1 MNHEY and CDR2 SVGAGI. CDR3 length: 15 amino acids. In nucleotides, the CDR3 is TGTGCCAGCAGGCAGGGTCTCAGCTCCTACAATGAGCAGTTCTTC. Its protein is CASRQGLSSYNEQFF.

This clonotype was recorded many times. J is TRBJ2-5 and V is TRBV6-1, with D perhaps given as TRBD1 or TRBD2 (6 bases each). Germline values: CDR1 MNHNS, CDR2 SASEGT. The V and J ends lost 6 bases and 5 bases respectively, with 16 bases between them. The CDR3 has 14 amino acids. The DNA of the CDR3 is TGTGCCAGCAGCGTAGGGTGGGGGGCGGAGACCCAGTACTTC. This encodes CASSVGWGAETQYF.